The rows below give T cell receptor beta chains drawn from one sample of a study of monozygotic twins with inflammatory bowel disease. TCRdb reprocessed the 5' RACE reads, with one entry per CDR3 protein and no DNA. The sample has more than 300,000 distinct CDR3 sequences, and its top ten clones hold roughly 2.6%. Sequencing was performed on blood. The receptors shown here come from a human donor with ulcerative colitis or Crohn's disease, or a healthy co-twin of an affected twin (not recorded which). Both conserved end residues are part of each CDR3. Each record gives: CDR3 protein, V gene, J gene, CDR3 length.

CDR3 protein: CASSSAGGPYNEQFF
V gene: TRBV7-6
J gene: TRBJ2-1
CDR3 length: 15

CDR3 protein: CASSYRPGTGYGYTF
V gene: TRBV11-2
J gene: TRBJ1-2
CDR3 length: 15

CDR3 protein: CASRKGGAGYEQYF
V gene: TRBV6-1
J gene: TRBJ2-7
CDR3 length: 14

CDR3 protein: CAISGGSGGFLGEQYF
V gene: TRBV10-3
J gene: TRBJ2-7
CDR3 length: 16

CDR3 protein: CSVEGGPGYTF
V gene: TRBV29-1
J gene: TRBJ1-2
CDR3 length: 11

CDR3 protein: CASSQGLAAYNEQFF
V gene: TRBV5-5
J gene: TRBJ2-1
CDR3 length: 15

CDR3 protein: CASRLTGVSQPQHF
V gene: TRBV6-1
J gene: TRBJ1-5
CDR3 length: 14

CDR3 protein: CASSLMGNGYTF
V gene: TRBV3-1
J gene: TRBJ1-2
CDR3 length: 12

CDR3 protein: CASSLGDSCYEQYF
V gene: TRBV11-2
J gene: TRBJ2-7
CDR3 length: 14

CDR3 protein: CATLDRFLSTDTQYF
V gene: TRBV15
J gene: TRBJ2-3
CDR3 length: 15